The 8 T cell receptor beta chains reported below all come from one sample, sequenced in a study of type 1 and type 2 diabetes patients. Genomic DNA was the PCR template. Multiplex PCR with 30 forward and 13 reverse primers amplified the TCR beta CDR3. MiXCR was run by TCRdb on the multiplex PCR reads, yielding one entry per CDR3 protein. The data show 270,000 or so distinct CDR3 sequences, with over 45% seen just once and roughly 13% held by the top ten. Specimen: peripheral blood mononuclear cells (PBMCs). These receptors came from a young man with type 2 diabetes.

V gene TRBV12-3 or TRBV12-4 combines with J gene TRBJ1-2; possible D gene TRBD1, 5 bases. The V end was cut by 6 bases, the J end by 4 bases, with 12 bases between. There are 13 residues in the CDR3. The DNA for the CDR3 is TGTGCCAGCAGCATAGACAGTCTCTATGGCTACACCTTC. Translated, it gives CASSIDSLYGYTF.

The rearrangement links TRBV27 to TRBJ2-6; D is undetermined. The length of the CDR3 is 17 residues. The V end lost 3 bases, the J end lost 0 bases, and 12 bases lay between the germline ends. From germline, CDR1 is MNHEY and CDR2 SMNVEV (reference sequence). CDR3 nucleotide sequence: TGTGCCAGCAGTTTTCAGGCCACGACCTCTGGGGCCAACGTCCTGACTTTC. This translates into CASSFQATTSGANVLTF.

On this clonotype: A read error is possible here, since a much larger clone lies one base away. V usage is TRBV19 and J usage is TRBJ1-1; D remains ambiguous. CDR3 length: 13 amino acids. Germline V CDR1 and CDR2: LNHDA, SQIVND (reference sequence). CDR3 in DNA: TGTGCCAGTAGGGAGGAATGGAGGACTGAAGCTTCCTTT. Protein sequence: CASREEWRTEASF.

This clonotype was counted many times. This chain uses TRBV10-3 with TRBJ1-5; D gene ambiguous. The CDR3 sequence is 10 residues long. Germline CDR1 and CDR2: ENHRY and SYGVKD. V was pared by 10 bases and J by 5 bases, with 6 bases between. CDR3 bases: TGTGCCACCTCCGATCAGCCCCAGCATTTT. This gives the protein CATSDQPQHF.

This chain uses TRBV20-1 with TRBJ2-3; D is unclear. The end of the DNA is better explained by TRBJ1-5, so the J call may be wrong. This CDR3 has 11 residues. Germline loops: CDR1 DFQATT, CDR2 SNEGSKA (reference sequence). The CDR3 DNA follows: TGCAGTGCTAGTAAAAGGGATACGCAGCATTTT. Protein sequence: CSASKRDTQHF.

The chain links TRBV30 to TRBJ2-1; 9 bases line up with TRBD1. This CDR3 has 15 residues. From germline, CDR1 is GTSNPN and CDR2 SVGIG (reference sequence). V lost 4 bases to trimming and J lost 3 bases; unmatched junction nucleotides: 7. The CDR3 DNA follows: TGTGCCTGGACCCTACGGGACAGGGACTACAATGAGCAGTTCTTC. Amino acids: CAWTLRDRDYNEQFF.

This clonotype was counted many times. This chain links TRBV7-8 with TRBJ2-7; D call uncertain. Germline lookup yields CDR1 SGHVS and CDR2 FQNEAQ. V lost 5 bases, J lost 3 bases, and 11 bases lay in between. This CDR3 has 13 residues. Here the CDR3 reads CASSRPRNYEQYF. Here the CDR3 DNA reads TGTGCCAGCAGCCGACCGCGGAACTACGAGCAGTACTTC.

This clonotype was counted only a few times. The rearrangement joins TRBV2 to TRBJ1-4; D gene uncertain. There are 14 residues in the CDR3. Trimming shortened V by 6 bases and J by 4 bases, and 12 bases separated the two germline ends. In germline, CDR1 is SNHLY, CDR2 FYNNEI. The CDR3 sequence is CASSEAGINEKLFF. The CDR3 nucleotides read TGTGCCAGCAGCGAGGCGGGAATTAATGAAAAACTGTTTTTT. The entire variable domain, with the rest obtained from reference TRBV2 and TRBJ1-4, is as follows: EPEVTQTPSHQVTQMGQEVILRCVPISNHLYFYWYRQILGQKVEFLVSFYNNEISEKSEIFDDQFSVERPDGSNFTLKIRSTKLEDSAMYFCASSEAGINEKLFFGSGTQLSVL.